The present T cell receptor beta chain was sequenced within a study of CD8+ T cells in alopecia areata (dated by TCRdb to the late 2010s). In terms of the full investigation: The treated patients took part in an open-label pilot trial in which moderate-to-severe alopecia areata was treated with oral tofacitinib at 5 to 10 mg twice daily. Scalp clonality was compared across normal scalp (n=4), patchy alopecia areata scalp (n=8), and alopecia totalis/universalis scalp (n=8). Disease severity in treated patients was measured with the SALT score, which quantifies the percentage of affected scalp surface area. The study used high-throughput TCRbeta sequencing to examine T cell clonal expansion in alopecia areata, in both the C3H/HeJ mouse model and human patients. TCRbeta CDR3 regions were amplified by immunoSEQ multiplex PCR using 35 Vbeta forward and 13 Jbeta reverse primers. In humans, TCRbeta sequencing was performed on scalp tissue and on sorted CD4+ and CD8+ peripheral blood T cells from healthy controls and from patients with patchy or totalis/universalis alopecia areata. RNA came from the PAXgene miRNA kit for fixed scalp, the miRNeasy kit for PBMCs, and the RNeasy kit for mouse skin. Biopsies were taken from tofacitinib-treated patients at baseline and at 4 and 24 weeks of treatment, and a later scalp biopsy was taken in several of the tofacitinib-treated patients. Patients received tofacitinib for 6 to 18 months and were then followed off drug for 6 months to check for delayed response and recurrence.

Study-wide conclusions, independent of this receptor: Unlike mouse skin, where gammadelta T cells dominate, normal human skin contains resident alphabeta T cells that get sequenced too, which complicates analysis of the scalp TCR repertoire. During tofacitinib treatment, many expanded lesional clones stuck around in both scalp and blood, and this persistence may partly explain why relapse happens after treatment is stopped. With tofacitinib, both scalp clonality and the number of expanded CD8+ clones among the top 100 scalp clones went down significantly. Lesional scalp, especially in alopecia totalis/universalis, showed higher clonality and more expanded CD8+ clones than normal scalp, suggesting antigenic drive. The treated cohort was small, with a single nonresponder, so links between baseline CD8+ expansion and response need larger studies. Shared TCR sequences between patients were less evident than in mice, which may be partly attributable to HLA diversity in the patient population.

Library generation was performed with the immunoSEQ multiplex PCR assay. To provide template for TCR sequencing, every sample had RNA extracted and reverse transcribed into cDNA. First-strand cDNA was synthesized with SuperScript III using a 2:1 mix of oligo-dT and random hexamers. A synthetic immune receptor repertoire was used to measure amplification bias, and any remaining bias was corrected computationally. In the paper's pipeline: After raw reads were preprocessed to remove errors, the CDR3 was defined following IMGT conventions as running from the conserved cysteine to phenylalanine. Clonality was computed by normalizing Shannon entropy by log2 of the number of productive unique TCRs and subtracting the result from 1. Whether each scalp clone was CD4 or CD8 was inferred by checking scalp TCRbeta sequences against the CD4 and CD8 repertoires from sorted blood. The source is immuneACCESS, and TCRdb retained only in-frame sequences with V and J called. Part of the clones is not carried over; for the studies checked, unresolved V genes explain less than half of this, and the remainder is unexplained. V, J and clone size derive from that table, while D and trimming were established from the DNA sequence. A total of 180,000 or so clones appear in this sample, 40% to 65% of them only once. Roughly 9.1% of the sample goes to the ten largest clones.

About this clone: This clone's antigen is unknown. Per-base quality was not reported, and no clone a single base away is much larger than it.

The sample's treatment or condition, from its label and the paper: oral pan-JAK inhibitor, 5-10 mg twice daily. Peripheral blood and lesional scalp punch biopsies were obtained from patients with alopecia areata. PBMCs were isolated by density centrifugation and stained for CD3, CD4 and CD8, and CD4+ and CD8+ T cells were sorted on a FACSAria. V loses 1 base, J loses 4 bases, and the germline ends lie 10 bases apart. Reading the germline V gene gives CDR1 SGHTA and CDR2 FQGNSA. The CDR3 has 15 amino acids, counting the end cysteine and phenylalanine. Here the CDR3 DNA is all that survives: 45 bases in frame from base 1.

The chain is encoded by TRBV7-2 joined to TRBJ1-4; the best D guess is TRBD1, with 6 bases matching. The receptor's source is a human donor with alopecia areata. This sample comprised CD8+ T cells sorted from blood, obtained around week 54, from a patient treated with tofacitinib. The nucleotide sequence is given as TGTGCCAGCAGCTTAGTGAGGGGGATTAATGAAAAACTGTTTTTT. Translated, this is CASSLVRGINEKLFF.